The clone carrying this T cell receptor beta chain showed up just a few times. RNA transcripts yielded amplified TCR beta CDR3 regions. HTBI primers primed a first-round RT-PCR, and a second-round multiplex PCR followed. One entry per CDR3 protein, called by TCRdb with MiXCR from the multiplex PCR reads. Here the sample spans hundreds of thousands of distinct CDR3 sequences, around 50% being singletons. These data are taken from a study of Graves' ophthalmopathy and Graves' hyperthyroidism. The sample consisted of peripheral blood. The clonotype was recovered from an adult man with Graves' ophthalmopathy.

In nucleotides, the CDR3 is TGTGCCAGCAGCTTAGGGACTAGCGGGAGGAGTGAGACCCAGTACTTC. Residues: CASSLGTSGRSETQYF. The chain links TRBV7-8 to TRBJ2-5; 14 bases align to TRBD2. V gave up 1 base and J gave up 5 bases; unmatched junction bases: 3. The CDR3 is 16 residues long. Germline V lookup: CDR1 SGHVS, CDR2 FQNEAQ.